One sample yielded the 21 T cell receptor beta chains listed below, sequenced in a study of T cell responses to AZD1222 COVID-19 vaccine. Produced via immunoSEQ multiplex PCR; TCRdb's table is partial and in-frame only. The table lists 90,000 to 100,000 clones, around 85% of them singletons. The specimen comprised peripheral blood, sampled 28 days after the second AZD1222 dose. These receptors all stem from an adult who received the AZD1222 COVID-19 vaccine.

This clone was counted between two and nine times. The chain is built from TRBV7-3 and TRBJ2-7; no clear D. Germline-derived CDR1 and CDR2 are SGHTA and FQGTGA. This CDR3 spans 13 amino acids. V lost 3 bases to trimming and J lost 6 bases, with 12 bases between them. CDR3 coding DNA: TGTGCCAGCAGCTTGACGGTATTGGGCGAGCAGTACTTC. This encodes CASSLTVLGEQYF.

The chain combines TRBV18 with TRBJ2-3; no clear D gene. Germline V gene data show CDR1 as KGHSH and CDR2 as LQKENI. The CDR3 covers 15 residues. The V gene lost 3 bases and the J gene lost 1 base, with 11 bases spanning the gap. The CDR3 nucleotides are TGTGCCAGCTCACCTCTACAACAGCGCACAGATACGCAGTATTTT. It encodes CASSPLQQRTDTQYF.

The V call is TRBV24-1, the J call TRBJ2-1; possibly TRBD1 for D (5 bases). The germline V gene has CDR1 KGHDR and CDR2 SFDVKD. The CDR3 is 12 amino acids. V lost 10 bases and J lost 8, with 14 bases in between. CDR3 DNA sequence: TGTGCCACTCAGGGTATCCGGGATGAGCAGTTCTTC. It translates to CATQGIRDEQFF.

V gene TRBV4-1 combines with J gene TRBJ1-6; perhaps TRBD1 as D (6 bases). Germline CDR1 and CDR2: MGHRA and YSYEKL. Trimming took 0 bases from V and 14 from J, leaving 20 bases between them. This CDR3 is 16 amino acids long. The DNA for the CDR3 is TGCGCCAGCAGCCAAGATCTGGGGGCACCTGGTACGGCCCTCCACTTT. This translates into CASSQDLGAPGTALHF.

The chain joins TRBV2 to TRBJ1-5, with D maybe TRBD1 (6 bases). Germline lookup yields CDR1 SNHLY and CDR2 FYNNEI. The CDR3 is 16 amino acids. The V and J ends lost 3 bases and 2 bases respectively, with 14 bases between them. The CDR3 coding sequence is TGTGCCAGCAGTGAGGGGGCAATGGCGGGCAATCAGCCCCAGCATTTT. Translated, it gives CASSEGAMAGNQPQHF.

The CDR3 bases are TGCAGTGCTCCTAACACAGATACGCAGTATTTT. Protein sequence: CSAPNTDTQYF. The genes are TRBV20-1 and TRBJ2-3; no reliable D call. Germline V gene sequence: CDR1 DFQATT, CDR2 SNEGSKA (reference sequence). With 5 bases removed from V and 2 bases from J, the gap between germline ends came to 5 bases. The CDR3 has 11 residues.

This chain joins TRBV19 and TRBJ2-5, with D maybe TRBD1 (6 bases). The CDR3 consists of 14 residues. Trimming took 6 bases from V and 3 from J, leaving 14 bases between them. From germline, CDR1 is LNHDA and CDR2 SQIVND (reference sequence). As DNA, the CDR3 is TGTGCCAGTAGGGCAGGGAAGGGGGAAGAGACCCAGTACTTC. As protein: CASRAGKGEETQYF.

The chain is built from TRBV7-8 and TRBJ2-7; no firm D call. The CDR3 consists of 12 residues. CDR1 is SGHVS and CDR2 is FQNEAQ in the germline V gene. The ends were cut back, 3 bases at V and 4 bases at J, with 7 bases in the middle. The CDR3 sequence is CASSLETYEQYF. CDR3 in DNA: TGTGCCAGCAGCTTGGAAACGTACGAGCAGTACTTC.

Points on this clone: Other DNA sequences in the sample encode the same CDR3. V is TRBV5-1 and J is TRBJ1-2; 8 positions match TRBD1. Per germline, CDR1 SGHRS and CDR2 YFSETQ. V shed 4 bases, J shed 6 bases, and the junction held 5 bases outside the gene matches. This CDR3 is 13 amino acids long. The CDR3 here is CASSLGQGDGYTF. CDR3 DNA sequence: TGCGCCAGCAGCCTCGGACAGGGAGATGGCTACACCTTC. The variable domain in full, with the rest retrieved from reference TRBV5-1 and TRBJ1-2, is KAGVTQTPRYLIKTRGQQVTLSCSPISGHRSVSWYQQTPGQGLQFLFEYFSETQRNKGNFPGRFSGRQFSNSRSEMNVSTLELGDSALYLCASSLGQGDGYTFGSGTRLTVV.

This sequence joins TRBV4-2 and TRBJ2-1; D is undetermined. The V end lost 5 bases, the J end lost 8 bases, and 22 bases lay between the germline ends. CDR1 and CDR2 (germline): LGHNA, YNFKEQ. This CDR3 is 16 amino acids long. CDR3 residues: CASSSRRTATNDEQFF. The CDR3 region has the DNA TGTGCCAGCAGCTCTCGACGTACCGCCACGAACGATGAGCAGTTCTTC.

The chain is built from TRBV28 and TRBJ2-1, with 14 bases matching TRBD2. The germline V gene has CDR1 MDHEN and CDR2 SYDVKM. V was clipped by 5 bases and J by 6 bases; unmatched bases: 6. The CDR3 extends over 16 amino acids. The DNA for the CDR3 is TGTGCCAGCAGTGGGGGACTAGCGGGAGTCCGCAATGAGCAGTTCTTC. Translation gives CASSGGLAGVRNEQFF.

This rearrangement joins TRBV3-1 (or the pseudogene TRBV3-2) to TRBJ2-7; TRBD2 matches at 8 bases. The V gene's germline CDR1 is LGHDT and CDR2 YNNKEL (reference sequence). The CDR3 contains 15 residues. The V segment lost 1 base and the J segment 6 bases; nucleotides outside the gene matches: 8. CDR3 DNA sequence: TGTGCCAGCAGCCAAGGTAACAGCGGGAGTGGCGAGCAGTACTTC. Its translation: CASSQGNSGSGEQYF.

The V and J genes are TRBV4-1 and TRBJ1-2; 7 bases fit TRBD1. The V segment lost 5 bases and the J segment 2 bases; nucleotides outside the gene matches: 2. This CDR3 comprises 13 residues. Germline V lookup: CDR1 MGHRA, CDR2 YSYEKL. As DNA, the CDR3 is TGCGCCAGCAGCGAACAGGGGAACTATGGCTACACCTTC. It encodes CASSEQGNYGYTF.

The rearrangement links TRBV19 to TRBJ1-5, with D hard to call. The V gene's germline CDR1 is LNHDA and CDR2 SQIVND (reference sequence). The CDR3 has 12 residues. Trimming cost V 5 bases and J 8 bases, with 10 bases left between them. The CDR3, as DNA: TGTGCCAGTAGTCTCCCTGGGGAGCCCCAGCATTTT. Its protein is CASSLPGEPQHF.

This rearrangement joins TRBV30 to TRBJ1-4; D is possibly TRBD1 (5 bases). V gave up 2 bases and J gave up 6 bases, with 10 bases separating them. The CDR3 has 13 amino acids. Germline loops: CDR1 GTSNPN, CDR2 SVGIG (reference sequence). For the CDR3, the DNA is TGTGCCTGGAGTCCCCCAGGGTATGAAAAACTGTTTTTT. As protein: CAWSPPGYEKLFF.

The V call is TRBV4-1, the J call TRBJ1-3; D is uncertain. Germline V gives CDR1 MGHRA, CDR2 YSYEKL. The CDR3 runs 14 residues. V dropped 4 bases and J dropped 0 bases, with 7 bases sitting between them. CDR3 in amino acids: CASSPGYSGNTIYF. CDR3 nucleotides: TGCGCCAGCAGCCCGGGGTACTCTGGAAACACCATATATTTT.

V is TRBV12-3 or TRBV12-4 and J is TRBJ1-3; D is uncertain. CDR3 length: 13 residues. The V and J ends lost 7 bases and 3 bases respectively, with 10 bases between them. CDR3 nucleotides: TGTGCCAGCAATCTCCCTGGTGGAAACACCATATATTTT. Protein: CASNLPGGNTIYF.

The chain has TRBV6-2 or TRBV6-3 and TRBJ2-5; D unclear. Trimming removed 6 bases at V and 5 bases at J, with 13 bases between. Germline CDR1 reads MNHEY; CDR2 reads SVGEGT. The CDR3 has 13 residues. The CDR3 spells CASSPRELETQYF. For the CDR3, the DNA is TGTGCCAGCAGCCCCCGAGAGTTGGAGACCCAGTACTTC.

This chain connects TRBV5-4 to TRBJ2-5; D is undetermined. CDR1 is SGHNT, CDR2 YYREEE, per germline (reference sequence). Trimming took 0 bases from V and 6 from J, leaving 3 bases between them. The CDR3 extends over 11 amino acids. This CDR3 is CASSLEKTQYF. CDR3 nucleotide sequence: TGTGCCAGCAGCTTGGAAAAGACCCAGTACTTC.

This chain connects TRBV5-1 to TRBJ2-7; the D call may be TRBD1 or TRBD2 (5 bases each). Trimming shortened V by 3 bases and J by 7 bases, and 17 bases separated the two germline ends. The CDR3 length is 14 residues. CDR1 and CDR2 (germline): SGHRS, YFSETQ. The CDR3 here is CASSSRDGPGEQYF. Written as DNA, the CDR3 is TGCGCCAGCAGCTCCCGGGACGGGCCCGGAGAGCAGTACTTC.

The genes are TRBV19 and TRBJ2-7; 11 bases match TRBD1. The CDR3 is 15 residues long. V trimming: 5 bases; J trimming: 3 bases; junction bases outside the gene matches: 6. Per the germline V gene, CDR1 is LNHDA and CDR2 is SQIVND (reference sequence). The CDR3 here is CASSPGQGGDYEQYF. Written as DNA, the CDR3 is TGTGCCAGTAGTCCGGGACAGGGGGGCGACTACGAGCAGTACTTC.